This TCR beta chain was retrieved from a study of neurological immune-mediated disorders. Study-wide results and caveats: The study found the most TCR clonal expansion in HTLV-1-associated myelopathy and the least in multiple sclerosis, below healthy controls. Expanded clones shared no CDR3 amino acid sequences across subjects, suggesting private repertoires in all groups.

The cDNA was produced through 5'RACE with 10-nucleotide random UMIs. TCRdb called the 5' RACE reads again in MiXCR, with one record for every CDR3 protein. The repertoire holds more than 13,000 distinct CDR3 sequences, with 7% as singletons. For sorted libraries, the input was roughly 1 million CD4+ or CD8+ T cells. This clonotype was seen at least ten times. Its specificity is not known. V was clipped by 0 bases and J by 3 bases, with 12 bases between them. Germline lookup yields CDR1 MGHRA and CDR2 YSYEKL. This CDR3 spans 17 amino acids. The chain has TRBV4-1 and TRBJ1-6; no reliable D call. Sequenced sample: CD8+ T cells from blood. The receptor was isolated from a woman between 35 and 50 years old in good health. CDR3 region: CASSQERSLFYNSPLHF. The CDR3 DNA reads TGCGCCAGCAGCCAAGAAAGAAGTCTTTTCTATAATTCACCCCTCCACTTT.